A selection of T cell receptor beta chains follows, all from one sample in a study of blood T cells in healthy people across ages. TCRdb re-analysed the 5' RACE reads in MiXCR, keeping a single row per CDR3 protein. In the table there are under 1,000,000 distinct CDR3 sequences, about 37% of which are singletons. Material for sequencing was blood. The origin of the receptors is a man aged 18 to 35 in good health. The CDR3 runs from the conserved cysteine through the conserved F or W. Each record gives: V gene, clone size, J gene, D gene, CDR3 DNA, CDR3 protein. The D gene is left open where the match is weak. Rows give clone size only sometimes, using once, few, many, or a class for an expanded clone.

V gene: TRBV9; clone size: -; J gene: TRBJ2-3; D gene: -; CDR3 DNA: TGTGCCAGCAGCGTAGCCCCGGACTTAGCGCCCCTGGATACGCAGTATTTT; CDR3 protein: CASSVAPDLAPLDTQYF
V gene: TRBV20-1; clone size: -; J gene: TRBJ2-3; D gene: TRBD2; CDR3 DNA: TGCAGTGCTCAGAGCGGGGGGGGCACAGATACGCAGTATTTT; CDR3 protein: CSAQSGGGTDTQYF
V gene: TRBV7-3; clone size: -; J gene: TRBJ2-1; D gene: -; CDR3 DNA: TGTGCCAGCAGCTTAAACGTCAGATTTGCGGTCTCTTCCTACGAGCAGTTCTTC; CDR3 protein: CASSLNVRFAVSSYEQFF
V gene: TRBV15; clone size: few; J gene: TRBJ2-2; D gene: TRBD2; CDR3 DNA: TGTGCCACCAGCAGAGATCGTCGGGGGGAAACCGGGGAGCTGTTTTTT; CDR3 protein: CATSRDRRGETGELFF
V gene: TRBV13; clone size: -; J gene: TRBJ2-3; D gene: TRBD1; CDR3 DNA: TGTGCCAGCAGCCATTACCGGGACAGGGACTTGTATTTT; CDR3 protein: CASSHYRDRDLYF
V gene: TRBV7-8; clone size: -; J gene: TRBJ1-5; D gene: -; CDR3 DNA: TGTGCCAGCAGCCAAAGCAGGGGCCGACGGCCCCAGCATTTT; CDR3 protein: CASSQSRGRRPQHF
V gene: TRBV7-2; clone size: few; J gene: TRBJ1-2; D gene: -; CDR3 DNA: TGTGCCAGCAGCGACAGGCCGGGGCAGGGAGGGAATGGCTACACCTTC; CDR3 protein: CASSDRPGQGGNGYTF
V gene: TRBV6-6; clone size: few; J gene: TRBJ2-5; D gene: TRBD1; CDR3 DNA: TGTGCCAGCAGTTACTCGAGACAGGGGGCGTCGTTAAAAGAGACCCAGTACTTC; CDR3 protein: CASSYSRQGASLKETQYF
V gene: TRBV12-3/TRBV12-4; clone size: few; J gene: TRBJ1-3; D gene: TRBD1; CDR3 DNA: TGTGCCAGCAGGGGACAGGACTTCTCTGGAAACACCATATATTTT; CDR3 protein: CASRGQDFSGNTIYF
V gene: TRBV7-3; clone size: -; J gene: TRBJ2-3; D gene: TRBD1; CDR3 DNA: TGTGCCAGCAGCCCGGGACAGGTTGGGGATACGCAGTATTTT; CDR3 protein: CASSPGQVGDTQYF
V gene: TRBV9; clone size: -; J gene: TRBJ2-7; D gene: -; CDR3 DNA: TGTGCCAGCAGCGTAGATGTAGAGTCCGAATACGAGCAGTACTTC; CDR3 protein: CASSVDVESEYEQYF
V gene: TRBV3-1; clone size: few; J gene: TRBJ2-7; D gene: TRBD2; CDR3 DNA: TGTGCCAGCATGGGAACCGGACTAGTTGACGAGCAGTACTTC; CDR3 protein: CASMGTGLVDEQYF
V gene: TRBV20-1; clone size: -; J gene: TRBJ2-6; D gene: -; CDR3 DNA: TGCAGTGCTAGCCATTGGGGGGCCAACGTCCTGACTTTC; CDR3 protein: CSASHWGANVLTF
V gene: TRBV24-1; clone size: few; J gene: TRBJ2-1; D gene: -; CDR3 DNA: TGTGCCACCGCATCTACTCGCTCCTCCTACAATGAGCAGTTCTTC; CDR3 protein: CATASTRSSYNEQFF
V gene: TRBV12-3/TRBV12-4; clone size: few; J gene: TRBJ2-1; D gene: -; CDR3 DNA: TGTGCCAGCATCCAGGGTCCTGAGCAGTTCTTC; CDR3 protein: CASIQGPEQFF
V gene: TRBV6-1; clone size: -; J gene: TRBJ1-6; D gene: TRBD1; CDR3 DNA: TGTGCCAGCAGTGAAAGTCCAGGGGGGGATTCACCCCTCCACTTT; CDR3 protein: CASSESPGGDSPLHF
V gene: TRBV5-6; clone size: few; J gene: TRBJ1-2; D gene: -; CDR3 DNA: TGTGCCAGCAACCCCGGGCGCCGGCTTAACTATGGCTACACCTTC; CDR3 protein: CASNPGRRLNYGYTF
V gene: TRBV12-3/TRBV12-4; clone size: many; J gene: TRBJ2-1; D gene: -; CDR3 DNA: TGTGCCAGCAGTTTCGGGGGCCCCCTTTATGAGCAGTTCTTC; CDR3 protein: CASSFGGPLYEQFF
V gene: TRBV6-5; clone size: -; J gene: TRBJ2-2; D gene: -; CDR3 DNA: TGTGCCAGCAGTTACGCCGTAGGGTCTGAGGACACCGGGGAGCTGTTTTTT; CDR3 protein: CASSYAVGSEDTGELFF
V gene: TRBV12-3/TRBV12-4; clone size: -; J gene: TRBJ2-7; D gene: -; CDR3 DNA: TGTGCCAGCAGTCACCCCCCGTCCTACGAGCAGTACTTC; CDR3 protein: CASSHPPSYEQYF
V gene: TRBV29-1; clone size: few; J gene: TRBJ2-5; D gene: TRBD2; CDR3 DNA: TGCAGCGTTGGGGCCGGGACTACCAAAGAGACCCAGTACTTC; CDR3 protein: CSVGAGTTKETQYF
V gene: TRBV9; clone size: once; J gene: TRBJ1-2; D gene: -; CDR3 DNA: TGTGCCAGCAGCGTAGAATCCACGGGCTATGGCTACACCTTC; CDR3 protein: CASSVESTGYGYTF
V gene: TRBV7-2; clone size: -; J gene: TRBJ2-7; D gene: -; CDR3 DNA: TGTGCCAGCGGCCTACAGCCCTACGAGCAGTACTTC; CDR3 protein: CASGLQPYEQYF
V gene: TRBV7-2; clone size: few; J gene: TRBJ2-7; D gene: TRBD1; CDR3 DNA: TGTGCCAGCAGCTACAGGGGAAAAACCTACGAGCAGTACTTC; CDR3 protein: CASSYRGKTYEQYF
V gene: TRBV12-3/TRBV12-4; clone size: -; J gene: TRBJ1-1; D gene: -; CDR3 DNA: TGTGCCAGCAGTTTAACAGGTGGCATGAACACTGAAGCTTTCTTT; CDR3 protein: CASSLTGGMNTEAFF
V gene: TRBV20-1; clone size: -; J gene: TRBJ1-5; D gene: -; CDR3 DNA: TGCAGTACTCTTGGGACGGATAATCAGCCCCAGCATTTT; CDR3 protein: CSTLGTDNQPQHF
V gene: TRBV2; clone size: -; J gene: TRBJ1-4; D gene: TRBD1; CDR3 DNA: TGTGCCAGCAGGTTGACAGGGGGTAATGAAAAACTGTTTTTT; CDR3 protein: CASRLTGGNEKLFF
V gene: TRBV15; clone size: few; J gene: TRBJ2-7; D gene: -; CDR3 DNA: TGTGCCACCAGCGGCGGGGACGGACTCTACGAGCAGTACTTC; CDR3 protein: CATSGGDGLYEQYF
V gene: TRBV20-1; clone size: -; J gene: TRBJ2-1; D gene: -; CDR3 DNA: TGCAGTGCTAGCGGGGCGGGCAATGAGCAGTTCTTC; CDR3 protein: CSASGAGNEQFF
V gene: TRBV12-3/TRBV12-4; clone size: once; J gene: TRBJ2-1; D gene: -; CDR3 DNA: TGTGCCAGCAGTTCCCCTACTAGGGAGCAGTTCTTC; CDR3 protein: CASSSPTREQFF
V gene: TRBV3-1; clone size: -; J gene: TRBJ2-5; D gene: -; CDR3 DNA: TGTGCCAGCAGCCAGGCCATGTATGAGCAGTACTTC; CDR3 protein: CASSQAMYEQYF
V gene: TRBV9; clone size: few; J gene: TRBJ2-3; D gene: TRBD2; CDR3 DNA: TGTGCCAGCAGCGCTAGCGGGGGGGCCTCCCTCGGCACAGATACGCAGTATTTT; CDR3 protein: CASSASGGASLGTDTQYF
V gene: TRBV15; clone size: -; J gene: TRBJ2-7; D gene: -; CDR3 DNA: TGTGCCACCACGGCCGGGGGTTTCTCCTACGAGCAGTACTTC; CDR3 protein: CATTAGGFSYEQYF
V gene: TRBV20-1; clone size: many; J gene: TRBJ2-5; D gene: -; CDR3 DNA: TGCAGTGCTAGACGGACAGCCAAAGAGACCCAGTACTTC; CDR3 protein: CSARRTAKETQYF
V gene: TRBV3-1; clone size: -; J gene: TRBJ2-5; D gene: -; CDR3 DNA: TGTGCCAGCAGCCAACTTTCCCCATTGGGCCAAGAGACCCAGTACTTC; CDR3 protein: CASSQLSPLGQETQYF
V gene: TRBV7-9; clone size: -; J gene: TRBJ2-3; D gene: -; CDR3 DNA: TGTGCCAGCCAATCGCAGGGTACGCAGTATTTT; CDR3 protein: CASQSQGTQYF
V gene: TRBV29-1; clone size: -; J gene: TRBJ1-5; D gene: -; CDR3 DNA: TGCAGCGTTGCGTGGGAGCGCAATCAGCCCCAGCATTTT; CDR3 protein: CSVAWERNQPQHF
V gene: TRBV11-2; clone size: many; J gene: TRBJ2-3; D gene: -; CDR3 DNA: TGTGCCAGCAGCTTAGACCTAGCGCTGAGCACAGATACGCAGTATTTT; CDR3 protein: CASSLDLALSTDTQYF
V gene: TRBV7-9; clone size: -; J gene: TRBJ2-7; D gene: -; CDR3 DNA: TGTGCCAGCAGCGTTGGACGGGGGGCGCGGGACGAGCAGTACTTC; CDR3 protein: CASSVGRGARDEQYF
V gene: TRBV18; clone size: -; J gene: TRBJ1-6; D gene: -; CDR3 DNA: TGTGCCAGCTCACGGGAAGGAATAAGGTCCTATAATTCACCCCTCCACTTT; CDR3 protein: CASSREGIRSYNSPLHF
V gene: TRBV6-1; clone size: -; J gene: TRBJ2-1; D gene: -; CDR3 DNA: TGTGCCAGCAGTATTATCAGGACCAACAATGAGCAGTTCTTC; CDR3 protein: CASSIIRTNNEQFF
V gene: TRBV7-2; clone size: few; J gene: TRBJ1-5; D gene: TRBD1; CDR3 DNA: TGTGCCAGCAGCCTACTAGGTCATAGGGGGCCCAATCAGCCCCAGCATTTT; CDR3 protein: CASSLLGHRGPNQPQHF
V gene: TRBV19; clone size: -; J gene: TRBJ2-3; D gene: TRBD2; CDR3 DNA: TGTGCCAGTAATAGCGGGAGGACAGATACGCAGTATTTT; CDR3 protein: CASNSGRTDTQYF
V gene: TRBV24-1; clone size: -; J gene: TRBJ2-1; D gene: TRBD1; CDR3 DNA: TGTGCCACCAGTGGGGACAGCAATTACAATGAGCAGTTCTTC; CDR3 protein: CATSGDSNYNEQFF
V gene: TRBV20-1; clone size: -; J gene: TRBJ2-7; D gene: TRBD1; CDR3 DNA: TGCAGTGCTAGAGAGATTGTGGACAGGGAATCCAATGAGCAGTACTTC; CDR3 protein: CSAREIVDRESNEQYF
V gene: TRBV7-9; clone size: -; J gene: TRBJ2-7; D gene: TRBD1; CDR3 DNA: TGTGCCAGCAGCGCAAGACAGGGCCCATATGGCGAGCAGTACTTC; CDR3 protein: CASSARQGPYGEQYF
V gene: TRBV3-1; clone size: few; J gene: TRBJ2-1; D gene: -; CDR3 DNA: TGTGCCAGCAGCCACGGTCGTGAGCAGTTCTTC; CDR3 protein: CASSHGREQFF
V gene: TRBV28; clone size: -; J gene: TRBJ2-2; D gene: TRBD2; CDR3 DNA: TGTGCCAGCAGTTTTGCGGGGCGGGGGTTGAGCACCGGGGAGCTGTTTTTT; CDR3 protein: CASSFAGRGLSTGELFF
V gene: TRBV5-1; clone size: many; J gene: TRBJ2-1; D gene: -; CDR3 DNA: TGCGCCAGCAGCGTGCTTCCTAGCGCCGTCCACAATGAGCAGTTCTTC; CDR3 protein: CASSVLPSAVHNEQFF
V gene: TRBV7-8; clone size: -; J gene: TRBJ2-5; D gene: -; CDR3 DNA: TGTGCCAGCAGCTTAAGAAGGTCCCGTATCCAAGAGACCCAGTACTTC; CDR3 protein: CASSLRRSRIQETQYF